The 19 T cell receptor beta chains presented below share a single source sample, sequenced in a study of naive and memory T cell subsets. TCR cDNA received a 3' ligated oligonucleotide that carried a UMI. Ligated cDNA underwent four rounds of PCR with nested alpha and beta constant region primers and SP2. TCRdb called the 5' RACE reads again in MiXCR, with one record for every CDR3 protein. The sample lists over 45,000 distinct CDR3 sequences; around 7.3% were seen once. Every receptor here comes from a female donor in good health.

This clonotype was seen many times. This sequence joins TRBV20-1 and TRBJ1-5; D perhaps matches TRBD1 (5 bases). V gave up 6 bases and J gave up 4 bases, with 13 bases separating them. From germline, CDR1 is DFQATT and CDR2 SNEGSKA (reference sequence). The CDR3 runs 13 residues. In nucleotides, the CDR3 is TGCAGTGCGGTCCCACAGGCAAATCAGCCCCAGCATTTT. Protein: CSAVPQANQPQHF.

CDR3 protein: CASSFHRQDGYTF. The CDR3 DNA reads TGTGCCAGCAGTTTTCATCGACAGGATGGCTACACCTTC. This chain connects TRBV28 to TRBJ1-2, with D perhaps matching TRBD1 (6 bases). The CDR3 is 13 amino acids. Germline V gene sequence: CDR1 MDHEN, CDR2 SYDVKM. Trimming took 3 bases from V and 6 from J, leaving 11 bases between them.

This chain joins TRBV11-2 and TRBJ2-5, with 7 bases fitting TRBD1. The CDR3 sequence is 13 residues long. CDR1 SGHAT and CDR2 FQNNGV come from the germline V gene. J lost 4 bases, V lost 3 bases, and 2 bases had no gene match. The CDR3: CASSFRGPETQYF. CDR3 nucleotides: TGTGCCAGCAGCTTTAGGGGGCCAGAGACCCAGTACTTC.

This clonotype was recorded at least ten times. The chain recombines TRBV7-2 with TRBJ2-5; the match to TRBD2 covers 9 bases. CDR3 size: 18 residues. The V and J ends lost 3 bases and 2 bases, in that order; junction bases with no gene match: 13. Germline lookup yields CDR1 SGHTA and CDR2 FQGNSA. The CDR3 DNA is TGTGCCAGCAGCTTGGGACTAGCCATCGGATATTCGCAAGAGACCCAGTACTTC. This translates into CASSLGLAIGYSQETQYF. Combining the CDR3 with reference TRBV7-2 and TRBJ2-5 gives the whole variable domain GAGVSQSPSNKVTEKGKDVELRCDPISGHTALYWYRQSLGQGLEFLIYFQGNSAPDKSGLPSDRFSAERTGGSVSTLTIQRTQQEDSAVYLCASSLGLAIGYSQETQYFGPGTRLLVL.

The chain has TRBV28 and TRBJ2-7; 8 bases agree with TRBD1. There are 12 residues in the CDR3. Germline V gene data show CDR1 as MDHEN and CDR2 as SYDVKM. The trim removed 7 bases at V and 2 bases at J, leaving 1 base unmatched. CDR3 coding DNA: TGTGCCAGCATGGGACAGGCCTACGAGCAGTACTTC. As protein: CASMGQAYEQYF. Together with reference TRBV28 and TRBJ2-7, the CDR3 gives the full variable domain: DVKVTQSSRYLVKRTGEKVFLECVQDMDHENMFWYRQDPGLGLRLIYFSYDVKMKEKGDIPEGYSVSREKKERFSLILESASTNQTSMYLCASMGQAYEQYFGPGTRLTVT.

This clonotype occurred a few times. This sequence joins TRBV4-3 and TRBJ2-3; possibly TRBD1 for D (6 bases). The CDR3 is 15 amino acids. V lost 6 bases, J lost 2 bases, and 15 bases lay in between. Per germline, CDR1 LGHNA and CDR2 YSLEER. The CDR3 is CASSMGQPNTDTQYF. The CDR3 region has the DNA TGCGCCAGCAGTATGGGACAACCTAACACAGATACGCAGTATTTT.

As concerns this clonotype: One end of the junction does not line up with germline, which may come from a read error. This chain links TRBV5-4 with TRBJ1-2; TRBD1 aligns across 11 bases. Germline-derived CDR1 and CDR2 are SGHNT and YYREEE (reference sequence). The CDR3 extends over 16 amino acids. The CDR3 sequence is CASSPLWTGGEYGDTF. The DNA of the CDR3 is TGTGCCAGCAGCCCATTATGGACAGGGGGCGAGTATGGCGACACCTTC.

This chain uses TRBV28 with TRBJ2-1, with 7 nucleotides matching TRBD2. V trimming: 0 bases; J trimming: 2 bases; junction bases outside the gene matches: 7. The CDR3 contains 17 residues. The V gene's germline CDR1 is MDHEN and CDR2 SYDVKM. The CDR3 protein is CASSLWSSGDPYNEQFF. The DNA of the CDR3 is TGTGCCAGCAGTTTATGGAGCAGCGGGGATCCCTACAATGAGCAGTTCTTC.

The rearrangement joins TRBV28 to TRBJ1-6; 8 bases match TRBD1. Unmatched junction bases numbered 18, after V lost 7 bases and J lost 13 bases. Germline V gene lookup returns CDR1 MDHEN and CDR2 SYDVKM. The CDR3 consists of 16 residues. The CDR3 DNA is TGTGCCAGCACCGACGGAGGCAGGGGGCCTTCAAGGCCCCTCCACTTT. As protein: CASTDGGRGPSRPLHF.

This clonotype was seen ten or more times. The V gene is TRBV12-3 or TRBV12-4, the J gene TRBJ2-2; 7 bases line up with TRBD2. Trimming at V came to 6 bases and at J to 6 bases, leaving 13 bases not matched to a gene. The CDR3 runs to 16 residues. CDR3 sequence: CASRTRTRFISGELFF. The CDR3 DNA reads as TGTGCCAGCAGAACCCGGACTAGGTTTATCTCCGGGGAGCTGTTTTTT.

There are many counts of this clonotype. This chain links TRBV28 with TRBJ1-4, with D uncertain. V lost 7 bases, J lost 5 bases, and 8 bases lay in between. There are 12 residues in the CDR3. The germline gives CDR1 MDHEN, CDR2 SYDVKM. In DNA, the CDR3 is TGTGCCAGCAAATTGAGCAATGAAAAACTGTTTTTT. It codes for CASKLSNEKLFF.

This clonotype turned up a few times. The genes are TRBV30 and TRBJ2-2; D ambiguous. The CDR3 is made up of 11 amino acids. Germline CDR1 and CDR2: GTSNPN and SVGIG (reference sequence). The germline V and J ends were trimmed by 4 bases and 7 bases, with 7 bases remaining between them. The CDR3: CAWTLGGELFF. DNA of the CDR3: TGTGCCTGGACTCTGGGCGGGGAGCTGTTTTTT.

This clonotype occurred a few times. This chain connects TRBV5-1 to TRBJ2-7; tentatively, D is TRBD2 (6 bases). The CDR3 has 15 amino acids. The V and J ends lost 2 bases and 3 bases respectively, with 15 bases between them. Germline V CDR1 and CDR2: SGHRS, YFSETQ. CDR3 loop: CASSLLPPGGYEQYF. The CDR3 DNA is TGCGCCAGCAGCTTATTACCTCCCGGGGGCTACGAGCAGTACTTC.

CDR3 loop: CASSLPGGNTIYF. CDR3 bases: TGTGCCAGCAGCTTACCAGGTGGAAACACCATATATTTT. The chain employs TRBV7-9 and TRBJ1-3; no definite D call. The CDR3 contains 13 residues. Germline V CDR1 and CDR2: SEHNR, FQNEAQ (reference sequence). Trimming removed 2 bases at V and 3 bases at J, with 5 bases between.

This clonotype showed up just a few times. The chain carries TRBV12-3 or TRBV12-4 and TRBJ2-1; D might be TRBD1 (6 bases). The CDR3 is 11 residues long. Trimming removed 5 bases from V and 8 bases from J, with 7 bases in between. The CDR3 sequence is CASSRGYEQFF. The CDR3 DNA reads TGTGCCAGCAGTAGGGGGTATGAGCAGTTCTTC.

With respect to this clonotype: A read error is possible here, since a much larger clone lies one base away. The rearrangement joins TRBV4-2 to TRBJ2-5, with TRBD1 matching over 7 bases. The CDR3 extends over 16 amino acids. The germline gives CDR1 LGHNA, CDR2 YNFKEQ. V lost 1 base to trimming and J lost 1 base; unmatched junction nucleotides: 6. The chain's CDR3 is CASSQATTGCQETQYF. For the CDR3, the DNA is TGTGCCAGCAGCCAAGCGACGACAGGGTGCCAAGAGACCCAGTACTTC.

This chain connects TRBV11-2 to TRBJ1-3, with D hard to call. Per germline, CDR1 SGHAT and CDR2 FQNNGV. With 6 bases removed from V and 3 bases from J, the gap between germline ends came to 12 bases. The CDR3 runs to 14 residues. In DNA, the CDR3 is TGTGCCAGCAGGCTACTCGGTGATGGAAACACCATATATTTT. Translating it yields CASRLLGDGNTIYF.

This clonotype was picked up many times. This chain's CDR3 is CSARVDSWPYEQYF. CDR3 bases: TGCAGTGCTAGAGTCGACAGCTGGCCCTACGAGCAGTACTTC. The chain employs TRBV20-1 and TRBJ2-7; a weak D match, TRBD1 (5 bases). V shed 1 base and J shed 2 bases, with 12 bases lying between them. The germline gives CDR1 DFQATT, CDR2 SNEGSKA (reference sequence). This CDR3 has 14 residues.

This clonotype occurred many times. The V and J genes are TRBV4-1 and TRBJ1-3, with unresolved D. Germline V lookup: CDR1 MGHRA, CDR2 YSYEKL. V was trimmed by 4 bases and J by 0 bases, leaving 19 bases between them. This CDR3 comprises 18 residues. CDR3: CASSLYDVSYSSGNTIYF. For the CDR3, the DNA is TGCGCCAGCAGCCTCTACGACGTCAGCTATTCCTCTGGAAACACCATATATTTT.